This section outlines one T cell receptor (beta chain) sequence together with its context. The antigen is not known. The Oncomine TCR Beta short-read assay was what sequenced the DNA obtained from cultured CD4+ T cells. Each CDR3 protein gets one entry after TCRdb re-called the PCR reads with MiXCR. Among about 17,000 distinct CDR3 sequences listed, under 60% were seen once. The data were obtained in a study of vaccination and CD4 T cells after COVID-19. The wider study: Median time from second vaccine dose to sampling was about 70 days (14 to 241).

The V and J ends lost 4 bases and 8 bases, in that order; junction bases with no gene match: 11. Germline lookup yields CDR1 SGHTA and CDR2 FQGNSA. The CDR3 length is 15 residues. Time point meaning: late sampling 161 to 241 days after vaccination in a few convalescent patients. Treatment in this sample: roughly 10-day PBMC culture with coronavirus spike peptide pools or control peptides (ViraFEST assay). Positive PCR results dated from March to December 2020, before the US Alpha, Beta and Delta variants. Wells that each held roughly 1.9 million PBMCs were cultured with 7.5 to 10 IU/ml IL-2 and about 10 ug/ml peptide pools.

This TCR was recovered from a human donor who had recovered from COVID-19. The sequenced sample was CD4+ T cells from blood, cultured in vitro, obtained about 7 months after SARS-CoV-2 vaccination. V is TRBV7-2 and J is TRBJ2-7; 10 nucleotides line up with TRBD1. The CDR3 here is CASSSSPGTGVQQYF. DNA for the CDR3: TGTGCCAGCAGCTCTTCGCCCGGGACAGGGGTTCAGCAGTACTTC.